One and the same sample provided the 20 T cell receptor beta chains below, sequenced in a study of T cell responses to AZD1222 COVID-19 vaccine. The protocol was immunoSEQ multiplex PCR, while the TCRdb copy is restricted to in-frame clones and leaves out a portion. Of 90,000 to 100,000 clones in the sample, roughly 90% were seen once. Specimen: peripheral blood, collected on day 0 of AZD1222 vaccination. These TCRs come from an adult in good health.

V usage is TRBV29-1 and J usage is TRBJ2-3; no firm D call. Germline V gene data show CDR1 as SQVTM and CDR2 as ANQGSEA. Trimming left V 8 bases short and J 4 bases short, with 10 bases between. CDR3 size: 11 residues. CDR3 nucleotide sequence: TGCAGCTTTCGACGTGCAGATACGCAGTATTTT. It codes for CSFRRADTQYF.

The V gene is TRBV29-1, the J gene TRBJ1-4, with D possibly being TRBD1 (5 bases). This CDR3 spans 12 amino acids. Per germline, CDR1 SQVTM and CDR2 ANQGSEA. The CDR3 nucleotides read TGCGGCGCCCGGGGGGGTGCTGAAAAACTGTTTTTT. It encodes CGARGGAEKLFF.

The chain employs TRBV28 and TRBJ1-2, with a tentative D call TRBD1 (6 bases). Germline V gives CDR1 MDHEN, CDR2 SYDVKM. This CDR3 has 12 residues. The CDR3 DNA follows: TGTGCGGGGGCGGGTGCTAACTATGGCTACACCTTC. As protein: CAGAGANYGYTF.

CDR3 coding DNA: TGTGCCAGCAGCTTAGAACGGGGAGGAGGGTATGGCTACACCTTC. This encodes CASSLERGGGYGYTF. This chain connects TRBV7-8 to TRBJ1-2; D is unresolved. The germline V and J ends were trimmed by 1 base and 5 bases, with 14 bases remaining between them. The CDR3 has 15 amino acids. Germline lookup yields CDR1 SGHVS and CDR2 FQNEAQ.

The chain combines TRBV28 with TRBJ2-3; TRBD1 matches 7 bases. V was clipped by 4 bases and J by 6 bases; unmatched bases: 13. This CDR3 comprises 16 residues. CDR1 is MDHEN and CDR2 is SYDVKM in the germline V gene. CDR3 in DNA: TGTGCCAGCAGTTCACATATAACAGGGGTGCGTGATACGCAGTATTTT. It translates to CASSSHITGVRDTQYF.

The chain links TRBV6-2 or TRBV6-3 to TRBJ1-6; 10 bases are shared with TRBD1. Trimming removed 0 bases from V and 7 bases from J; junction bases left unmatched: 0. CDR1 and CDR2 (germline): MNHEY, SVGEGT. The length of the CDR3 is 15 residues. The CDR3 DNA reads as TGTGCCAGCAGTTACTCGGGACAGGGGAATTCACCCCTCCACTTT. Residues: CASSYSGQGNSPLHF.

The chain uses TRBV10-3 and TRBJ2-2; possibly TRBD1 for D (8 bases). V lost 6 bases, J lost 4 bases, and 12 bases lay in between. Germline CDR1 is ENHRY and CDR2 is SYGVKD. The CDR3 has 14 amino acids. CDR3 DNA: TGTGCCATCAGAACAGGGGGGGGCACCGGGGAGCTGTTTTTT. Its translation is CAIRTGGGTGELFF.

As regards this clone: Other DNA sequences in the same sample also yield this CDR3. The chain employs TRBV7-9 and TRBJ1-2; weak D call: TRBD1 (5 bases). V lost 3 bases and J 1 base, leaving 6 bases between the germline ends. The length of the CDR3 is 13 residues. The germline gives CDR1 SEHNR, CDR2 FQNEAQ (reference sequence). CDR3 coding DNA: TGTGCCAGCAGCTTTCAGGGTAACTATGGCTACACCTTC. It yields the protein CASSFQGNYGYTF.

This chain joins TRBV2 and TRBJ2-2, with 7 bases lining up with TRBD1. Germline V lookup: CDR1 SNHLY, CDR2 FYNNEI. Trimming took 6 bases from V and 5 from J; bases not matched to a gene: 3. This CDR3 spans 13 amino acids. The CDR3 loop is CASRGTETGELFF. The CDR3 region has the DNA TGTGCCAGCAGGGGGACAGAAACCGGGGAGCTGTTTTTT.

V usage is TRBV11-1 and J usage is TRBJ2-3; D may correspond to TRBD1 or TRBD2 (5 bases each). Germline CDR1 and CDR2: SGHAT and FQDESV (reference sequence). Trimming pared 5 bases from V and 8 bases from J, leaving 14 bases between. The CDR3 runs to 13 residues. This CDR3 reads CASSQGLEGTQYF. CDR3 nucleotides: TGTGCCAGCAGCCAGGGCCTAGAGGGTACGCAGTATTTT.

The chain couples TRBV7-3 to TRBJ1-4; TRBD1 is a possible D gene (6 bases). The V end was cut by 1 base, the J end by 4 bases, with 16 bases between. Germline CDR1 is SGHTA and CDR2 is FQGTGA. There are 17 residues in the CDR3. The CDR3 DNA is TGTGCCAGCAGCTTAAATGGACCTCGCAGGGGTAATGAAAAACTGTTTTTT. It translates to CASSLNGPRRGNEKLFF.

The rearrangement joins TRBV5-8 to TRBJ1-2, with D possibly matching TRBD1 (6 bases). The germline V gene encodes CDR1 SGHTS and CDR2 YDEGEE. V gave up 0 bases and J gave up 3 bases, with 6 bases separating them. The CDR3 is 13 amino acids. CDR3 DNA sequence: TGTGCCAGCAGCTTGGCAGGGGACTATGGCTACACCTTC. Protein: CASSLAGDYGYTF.

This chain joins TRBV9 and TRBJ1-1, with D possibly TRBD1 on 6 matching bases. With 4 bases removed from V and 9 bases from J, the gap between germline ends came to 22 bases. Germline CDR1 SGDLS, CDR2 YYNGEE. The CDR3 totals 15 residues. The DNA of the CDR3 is TGTGCCAGCAGCTCACAAACCCAGGGGACGGCCAAAGCTTTCTTT. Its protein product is CASSSQTQGTAKAFF. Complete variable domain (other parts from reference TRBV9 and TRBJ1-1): DSGVTQTPKHLITATGQRVTLRCSPRSGDLSVYWYQQSLDQGLQFLIQYYNGEERAKGNILERFSAQQFPDLHSELNLSSLELGDSALYFCASSSQTQGTAKAFFGQGTRLTVV.

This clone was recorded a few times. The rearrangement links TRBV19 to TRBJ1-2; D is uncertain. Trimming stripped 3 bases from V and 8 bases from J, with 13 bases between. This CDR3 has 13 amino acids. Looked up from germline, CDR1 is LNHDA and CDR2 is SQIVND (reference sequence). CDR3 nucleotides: TGTGCCAGTAGTATCCCGAATAGCGGGGGCTACACCTTC. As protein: CASSIPNSGGYTF. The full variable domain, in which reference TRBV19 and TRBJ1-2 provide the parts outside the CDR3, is DGGITQSPKYLFRKEGQNVTLSCEQNLNHDAMYWYRQDPGQGLRLIYYSQIVNDFQKGDIAEGYSVSREKKESFPLTVTSAQKNPTAFYLCASSIPNSGGYTFGSGTRLTVV.

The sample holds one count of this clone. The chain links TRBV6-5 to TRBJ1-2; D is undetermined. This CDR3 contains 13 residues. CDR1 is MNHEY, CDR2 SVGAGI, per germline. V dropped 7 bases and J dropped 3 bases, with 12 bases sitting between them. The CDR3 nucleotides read TGTGCCAGCAAAAGAGAAATTGACTATGGCTACACCTTC. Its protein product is CASKREIDYGYTF.

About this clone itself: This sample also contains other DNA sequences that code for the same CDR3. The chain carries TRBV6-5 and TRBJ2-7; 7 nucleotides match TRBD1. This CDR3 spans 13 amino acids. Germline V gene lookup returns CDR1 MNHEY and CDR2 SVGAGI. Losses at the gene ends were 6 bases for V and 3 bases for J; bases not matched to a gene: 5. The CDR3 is CASRPGQDYEQYF. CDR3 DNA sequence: TGTGCCAGCAGACCCGGACAGGACTACGAGCAGTACTTC.

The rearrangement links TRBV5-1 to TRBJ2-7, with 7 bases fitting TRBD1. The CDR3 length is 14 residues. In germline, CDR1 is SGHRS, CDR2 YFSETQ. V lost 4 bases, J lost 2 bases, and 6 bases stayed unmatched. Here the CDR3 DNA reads TGCGCCAGCAGCCCCCTGGGACAGCCCTACGAGCAGTACTTC. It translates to CASSPLGQPYEQYF.

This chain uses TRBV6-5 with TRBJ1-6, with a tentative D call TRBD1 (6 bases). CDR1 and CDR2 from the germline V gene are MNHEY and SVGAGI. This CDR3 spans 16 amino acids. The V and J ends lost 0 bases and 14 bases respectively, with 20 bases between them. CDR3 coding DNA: TGTGCCAGCAGTTACTCGATCGGGGGCTGGGAGAGGTCCCTCCACTTT. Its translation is CASSYSIGGWERSLHF.

The CDR3 DNA reads TGTGCCAGCAGCCTAGCGGGAGGAGGAAGAGAGACCCAGTACTTC. Amino acid sequence: CASSLAGGGRETQYF. The rearrangement joins TRBV3-1 (or the pseudogene TRBV3-2) to TRBJ2-5; 10 positions agree with TRBD2. CDR3 length: 15 amino acids. Germline assignment: CDR1 LGHDT and CDR2 YNNKEL (reference sequence). Germline trimming cut 4 bases from V and 4 bases from J; bases unmatched to any gene: 6.

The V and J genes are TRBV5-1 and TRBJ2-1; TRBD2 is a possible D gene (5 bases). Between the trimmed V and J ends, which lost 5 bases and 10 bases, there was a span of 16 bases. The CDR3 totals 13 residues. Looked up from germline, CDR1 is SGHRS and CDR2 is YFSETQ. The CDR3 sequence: CASRRASSGEQFF. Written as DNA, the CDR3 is TGCGCCAGCAGGCGGGCTTCGAGTGGAGAGCAGTTCTTC.